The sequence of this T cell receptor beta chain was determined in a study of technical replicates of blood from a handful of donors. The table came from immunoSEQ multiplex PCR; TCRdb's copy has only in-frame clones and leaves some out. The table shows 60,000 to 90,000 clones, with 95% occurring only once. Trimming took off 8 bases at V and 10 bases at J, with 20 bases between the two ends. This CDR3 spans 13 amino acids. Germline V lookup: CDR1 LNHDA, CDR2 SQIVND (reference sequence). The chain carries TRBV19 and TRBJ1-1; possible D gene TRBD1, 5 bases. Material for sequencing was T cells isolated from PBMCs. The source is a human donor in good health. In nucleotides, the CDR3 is TGTGCCAGTGGCCAGGGCGGGGACCGAGCAGCTTTCTTT. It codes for CASGQGGDRAAFF. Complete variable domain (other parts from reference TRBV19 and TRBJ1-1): DGGITQSPKYLFRKEGQNVTLSCEQNLNHDAMYWYRQDPGQGLRLIYYSQIVNDFQKGDIAEGYSVSREKKESFPLTVTSAQKNPTAFYLCASGQGGDRAAFFGQGTRLTVV.